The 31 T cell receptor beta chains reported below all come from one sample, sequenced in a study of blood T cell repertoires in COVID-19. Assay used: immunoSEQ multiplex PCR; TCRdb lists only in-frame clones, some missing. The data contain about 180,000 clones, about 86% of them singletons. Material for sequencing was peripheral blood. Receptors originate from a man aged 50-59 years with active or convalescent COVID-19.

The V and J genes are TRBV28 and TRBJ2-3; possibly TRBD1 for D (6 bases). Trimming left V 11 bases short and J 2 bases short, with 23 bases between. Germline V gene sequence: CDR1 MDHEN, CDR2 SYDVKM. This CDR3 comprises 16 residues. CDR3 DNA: TGTGCCTCCGCCGGAAAAGCGGCAGGGGACACAGATACGCAGTATTTT. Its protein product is CASAGKAAGDTDTQYF.

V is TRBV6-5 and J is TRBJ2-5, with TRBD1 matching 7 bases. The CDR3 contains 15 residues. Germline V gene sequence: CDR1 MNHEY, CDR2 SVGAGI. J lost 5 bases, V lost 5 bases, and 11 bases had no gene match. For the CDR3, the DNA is TGTGCCAGCAGTAAATTGACAGGGTCCCGCGAGACCCAGTACTTC. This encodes CASSKLTGSRETQYF.

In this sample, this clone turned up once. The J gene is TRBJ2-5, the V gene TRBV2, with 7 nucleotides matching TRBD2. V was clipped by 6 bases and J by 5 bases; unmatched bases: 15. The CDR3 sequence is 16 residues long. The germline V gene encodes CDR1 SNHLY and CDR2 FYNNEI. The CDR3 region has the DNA TGTGCCAGCAGCTATAGTGGGGCGGGAGATGGCGAGACCCAGTACTTC. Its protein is CASSYSGAGDGETQYF.

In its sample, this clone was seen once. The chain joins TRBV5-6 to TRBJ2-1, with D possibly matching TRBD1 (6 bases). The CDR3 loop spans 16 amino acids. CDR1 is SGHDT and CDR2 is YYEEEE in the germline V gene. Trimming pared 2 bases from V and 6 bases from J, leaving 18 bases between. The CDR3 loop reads CASSFQGDSDSNEQFF. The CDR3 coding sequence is TGTGCCAGCAGCTTTCAAGGAGATTCGGACAGCAATGAGCAGTTCTTC.

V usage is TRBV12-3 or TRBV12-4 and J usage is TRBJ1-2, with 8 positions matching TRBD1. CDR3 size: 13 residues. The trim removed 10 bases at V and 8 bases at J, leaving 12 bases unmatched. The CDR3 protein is CATALQGGGGYTF. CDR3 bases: TGTGCCACAGCCCTACAGGGGGGAGGCGGCTACACCTTC.

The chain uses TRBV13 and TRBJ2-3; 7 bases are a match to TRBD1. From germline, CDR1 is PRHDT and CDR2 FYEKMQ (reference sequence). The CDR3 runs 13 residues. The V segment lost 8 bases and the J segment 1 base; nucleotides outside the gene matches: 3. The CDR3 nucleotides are TGTGCCAGCGCGAGGGGGCGCACAGATACGCAGTATTTT. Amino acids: CASARGRTDTQYF.

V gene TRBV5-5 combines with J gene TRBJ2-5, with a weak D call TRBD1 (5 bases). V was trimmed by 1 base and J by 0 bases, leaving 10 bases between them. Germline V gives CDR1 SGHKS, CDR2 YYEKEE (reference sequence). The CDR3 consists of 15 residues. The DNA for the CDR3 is TGTGCCAGCAGCTTGATTCTGGGGCACCAAGAGACCCAGTACTTC. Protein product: CASSLILGHQETQYF.

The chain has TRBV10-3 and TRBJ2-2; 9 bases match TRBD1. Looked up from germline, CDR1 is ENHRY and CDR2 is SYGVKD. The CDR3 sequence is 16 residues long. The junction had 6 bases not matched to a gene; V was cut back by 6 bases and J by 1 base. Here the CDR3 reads CAIRGGQGENTGELFF. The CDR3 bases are TGTGCCATCAGAGGGGGACAGGGAGAGAACACCGGGGAGCTGTTTTTT.

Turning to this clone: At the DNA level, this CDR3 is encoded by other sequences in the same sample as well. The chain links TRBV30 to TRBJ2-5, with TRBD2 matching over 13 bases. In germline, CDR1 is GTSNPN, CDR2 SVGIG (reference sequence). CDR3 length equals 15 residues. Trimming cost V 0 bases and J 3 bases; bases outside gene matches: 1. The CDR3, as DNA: TGTGCCTGGAGTGTAGGACTAGCGGGAGAAGAGACCCAGTACTTC. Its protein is CAWSVGLAGEETQYF.

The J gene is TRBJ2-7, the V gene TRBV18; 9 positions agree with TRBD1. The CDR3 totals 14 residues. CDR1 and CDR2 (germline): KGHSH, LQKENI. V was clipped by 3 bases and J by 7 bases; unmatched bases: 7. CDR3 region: CASSPGQGTGEQYF. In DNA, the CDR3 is TGTGCCAGCTCACCGGGACAGGGTACTGGGGAGCAGTACTTC.

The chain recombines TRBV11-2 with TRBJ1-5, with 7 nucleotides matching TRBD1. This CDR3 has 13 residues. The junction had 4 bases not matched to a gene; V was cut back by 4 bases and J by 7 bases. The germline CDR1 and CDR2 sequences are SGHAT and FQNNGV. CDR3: CASSSGTAQPQHF. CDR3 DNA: TGTGCCAGCAGCTCGGGGACAGCGCAGCCCCAGCATTTT.

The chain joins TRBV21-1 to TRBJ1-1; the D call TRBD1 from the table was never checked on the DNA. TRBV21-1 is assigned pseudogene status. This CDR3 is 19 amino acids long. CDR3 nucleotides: TGTGCCAGCAGCAAAGCACAGGGACAGGGACTAAAAGGGGTCACTGAAGCTTTCTTT. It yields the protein CASSKAQGQGLKGVTEAFF.

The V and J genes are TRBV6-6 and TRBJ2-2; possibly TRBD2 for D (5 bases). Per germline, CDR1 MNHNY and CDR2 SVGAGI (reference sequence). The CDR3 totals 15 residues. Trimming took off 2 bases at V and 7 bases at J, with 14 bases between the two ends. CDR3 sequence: CASSYGVEGIGELFF. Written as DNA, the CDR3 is TGTGCCAGCAGTTACGGTGTCGAGGGAATCGGGGAGCTGTTTTTT.

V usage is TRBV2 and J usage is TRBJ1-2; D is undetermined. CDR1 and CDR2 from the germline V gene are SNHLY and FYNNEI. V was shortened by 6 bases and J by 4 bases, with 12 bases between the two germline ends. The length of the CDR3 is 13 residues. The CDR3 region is CASSQQSTYGYTF. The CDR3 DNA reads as TGTGCCAGCAGCCAACAGTCCACCTATGGCTACACCTTC.

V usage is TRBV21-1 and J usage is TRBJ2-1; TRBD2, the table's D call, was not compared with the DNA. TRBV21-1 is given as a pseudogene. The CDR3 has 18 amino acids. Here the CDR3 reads CASSKELHTTSSYNEQFF. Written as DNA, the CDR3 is TGTGCCAGCAGCAAAGAACTTCACACTACGAGCTCCTACAATGAGCAGTTCTTC.

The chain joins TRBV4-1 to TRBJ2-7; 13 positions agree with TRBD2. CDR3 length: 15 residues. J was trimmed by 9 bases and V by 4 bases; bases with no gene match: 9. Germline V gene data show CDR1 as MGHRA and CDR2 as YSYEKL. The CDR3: CASSPGLAGVWGQYF. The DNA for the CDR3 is TGCGCCAGCAGCCCAGGACTAGCGGGGGTCTGGGGGCAGTACTTC.

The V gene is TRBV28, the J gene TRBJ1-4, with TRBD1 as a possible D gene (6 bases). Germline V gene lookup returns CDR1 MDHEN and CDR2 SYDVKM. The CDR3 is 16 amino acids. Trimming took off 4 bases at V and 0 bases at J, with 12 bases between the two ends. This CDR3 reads CASSSGQTSTNEKLFF. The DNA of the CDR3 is TGTGCCAGCAGTTCCGGACAGACATCAACTAATGAAAAACTGTTTTTT.

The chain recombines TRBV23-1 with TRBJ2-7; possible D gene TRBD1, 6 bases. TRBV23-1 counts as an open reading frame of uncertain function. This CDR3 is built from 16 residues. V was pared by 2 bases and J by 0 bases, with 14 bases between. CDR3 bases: TGCGCCAGCAGTCAACTCACGGGACATTACTCCTACGAGCAGTACTTC. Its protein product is CASSQLTGHYSYEQYF.

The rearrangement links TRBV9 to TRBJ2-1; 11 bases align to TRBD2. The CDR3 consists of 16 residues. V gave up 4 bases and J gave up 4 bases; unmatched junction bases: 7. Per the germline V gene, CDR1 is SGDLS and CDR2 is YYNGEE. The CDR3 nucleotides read TGTGCCAGCAGCTCATCCGGGACTAGCGGATACAATGAGCAGTTCTTC. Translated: CASSSSGTSGYNEQFF.

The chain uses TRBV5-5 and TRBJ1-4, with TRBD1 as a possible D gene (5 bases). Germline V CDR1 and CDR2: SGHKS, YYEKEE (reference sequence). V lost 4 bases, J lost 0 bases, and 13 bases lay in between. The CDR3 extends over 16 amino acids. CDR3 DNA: TGTGCCAGCAGCGGGTGGACAAGCGCAACTAATGAAAAACTGTTTTTT. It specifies CASSGWTSATNEKLFF.

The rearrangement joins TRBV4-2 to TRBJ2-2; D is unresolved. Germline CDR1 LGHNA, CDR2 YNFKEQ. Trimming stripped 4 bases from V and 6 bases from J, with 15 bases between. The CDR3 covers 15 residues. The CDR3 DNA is TGTGCCAGCAGCCCAGAGTCTGGGCGTCCCGGGGAGCTGTTTTTT. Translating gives CASSPESGRPGELFF.

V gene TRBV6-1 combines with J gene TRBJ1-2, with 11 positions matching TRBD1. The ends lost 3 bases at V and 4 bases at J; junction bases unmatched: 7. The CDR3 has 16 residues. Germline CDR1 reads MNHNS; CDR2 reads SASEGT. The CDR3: CASSDRGQGVSYGYTF. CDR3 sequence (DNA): TGTGCCAGCAGTGACCGGGGACAGGGGGTTTCCTATGGCTACACCTTC.

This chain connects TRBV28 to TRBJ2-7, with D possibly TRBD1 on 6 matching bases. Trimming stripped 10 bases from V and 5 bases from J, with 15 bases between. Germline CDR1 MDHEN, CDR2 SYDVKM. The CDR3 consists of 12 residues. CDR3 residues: CATGGRGDEQYF. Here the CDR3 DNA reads TGTGCCACCGGTGGCAGGGGCGACGAGCAGTACTTC.

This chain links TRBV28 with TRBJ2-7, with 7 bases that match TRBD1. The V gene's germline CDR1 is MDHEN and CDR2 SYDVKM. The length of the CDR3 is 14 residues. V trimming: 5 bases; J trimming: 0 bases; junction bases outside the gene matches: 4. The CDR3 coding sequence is TGTGCCAGCAGTCCGGGACAGAGCTCCTACGAGCAGTACTTC. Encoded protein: CASSPGQSSYEQYF.

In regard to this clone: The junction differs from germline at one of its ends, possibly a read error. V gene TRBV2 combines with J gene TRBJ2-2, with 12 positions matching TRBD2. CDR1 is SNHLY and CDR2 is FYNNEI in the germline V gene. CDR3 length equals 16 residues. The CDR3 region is CVSSAGLAGRIGELFF. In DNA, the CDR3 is TGTGTCAGCAGTGCTGGACTAGCGGGAAGGATCGGGGAGCTGTTTTTT.

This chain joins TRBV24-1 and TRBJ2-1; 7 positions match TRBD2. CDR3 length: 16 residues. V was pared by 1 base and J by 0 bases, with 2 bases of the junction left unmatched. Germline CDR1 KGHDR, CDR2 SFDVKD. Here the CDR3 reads CATSDFGGSSYNEQFF. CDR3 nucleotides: TGTGCCACCAGTGATTTCGGGGGGAGCTCCTACAATGAGCAGTTCTTC.

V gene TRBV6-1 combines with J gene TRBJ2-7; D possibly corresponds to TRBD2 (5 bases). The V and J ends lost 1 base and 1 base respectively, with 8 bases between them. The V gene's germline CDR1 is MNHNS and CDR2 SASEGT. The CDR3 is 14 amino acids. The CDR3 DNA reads TGTGCCAGCAGTGAAGATGAGGGATCCTACGAGCAGTACTTC. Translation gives CASSEDEGSYEQYF.

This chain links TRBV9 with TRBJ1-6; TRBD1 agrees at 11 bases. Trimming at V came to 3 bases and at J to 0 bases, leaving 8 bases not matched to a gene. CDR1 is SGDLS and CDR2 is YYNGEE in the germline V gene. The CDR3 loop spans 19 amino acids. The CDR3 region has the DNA TGTGCCAGCAGCGGGGGGACAGGGGGTTCAAGCTCCTATAATTCACCCCTCCACTTT. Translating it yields CASSGGTGGSSSYNSPLHF.

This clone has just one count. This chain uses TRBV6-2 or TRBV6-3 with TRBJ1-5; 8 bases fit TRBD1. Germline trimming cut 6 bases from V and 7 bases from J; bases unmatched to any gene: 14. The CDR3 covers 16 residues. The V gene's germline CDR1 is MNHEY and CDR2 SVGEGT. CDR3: CASSRPDREGSQPQHF. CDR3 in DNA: TGTGCCAGCAGCCGCCCGGACAGGGAAGGAAGCCAGCCCCAGCATTTT.

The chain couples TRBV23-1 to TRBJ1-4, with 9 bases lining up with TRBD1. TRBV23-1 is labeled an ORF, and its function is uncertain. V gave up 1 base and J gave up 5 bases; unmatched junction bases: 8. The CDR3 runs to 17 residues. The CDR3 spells CASSQLDTTGGNEKLFF. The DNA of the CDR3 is TGCGCCAGCAGTCAATTGGACACGACAGGGGGAAATGAAAAACTGTTTTTT.

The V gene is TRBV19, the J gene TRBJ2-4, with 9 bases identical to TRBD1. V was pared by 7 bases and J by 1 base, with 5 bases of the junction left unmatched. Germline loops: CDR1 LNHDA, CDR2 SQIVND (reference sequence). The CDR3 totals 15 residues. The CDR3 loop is CASTPGQGAKNIQYF. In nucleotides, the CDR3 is TGTGCCAGTACCCCCGGACAGGGGGCCAAAAACATTCAGTACTTC.